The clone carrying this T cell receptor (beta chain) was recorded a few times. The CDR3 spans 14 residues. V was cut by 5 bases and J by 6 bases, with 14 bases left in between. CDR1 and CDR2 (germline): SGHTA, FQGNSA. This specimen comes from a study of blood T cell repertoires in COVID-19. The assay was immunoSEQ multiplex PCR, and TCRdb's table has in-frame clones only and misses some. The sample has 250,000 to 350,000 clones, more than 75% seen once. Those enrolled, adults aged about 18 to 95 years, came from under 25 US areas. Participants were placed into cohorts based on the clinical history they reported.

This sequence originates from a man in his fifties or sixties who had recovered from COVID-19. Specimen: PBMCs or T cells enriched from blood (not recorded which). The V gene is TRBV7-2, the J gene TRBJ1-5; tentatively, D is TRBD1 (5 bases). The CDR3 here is CASSPRQFTQPQHF. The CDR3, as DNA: TGTGCCAGCAGCCCCAGACAGTTCACTCAGCCCCAGCATTTT.